This is a list of T cell receptor beta chains from one sample in a study of blood T cell repertoires in COVID-19. Libraries were prepared by immunoSEQ multiplex PCR; TCRdb keeps only in-frame clonotypes and omits some of them. The table lists 250,000 or so clones, roughly 86% of them singletons. The sequencing sample was made of peripheral blood. The receptors shown here come from a woman between 55 and 75 years old with COVID-19, enrolled during active disease. The conserved cysteine and the conserved F or W are not part of the CDR3 here. Clone sizes are given selectively: once, few, many, or a class where the clone is expanded.

j_gene: TRBJ1-1; len: 11; v_gene: TRBV4-2; abundance: NA; CDR3aa: ASSQGGNTEAF
j_gene: TRBJ2-1; len: 12; v_gene: TRBV14; abundance: NA; CDR3aa: ASSQVRGYNEQF
j_gene: TRBJ2-6; len: 16; v_gene: TRBV7-9; abundance: NA; CDR3aa: ASSLGSRATSGANVLT
j_gene: TRBJ1-2; len: 13; v_gene: TRBV2; abundance: once; CDR3aa: ALKPGDLAEGGYT
j_gene: TRBJ1-1; len: 11; v_gene: TRBV28; abundance: NA; CDR3aa: ASSPADSHEAF
j_gene: TRBJ2-7; len: 13; v_gene: TRBV7-9; abundance: NA; CDR3aa: ASSLDGGGRDEQY
j_gene: TRBJ1-6; len: 15; v_gene: TRBV5-4; abundance: NA; CDR3aa: ASSSGPWGSYNSPLH
j_gene: TRBJ2-3; len: 12; v_gene: TRBV18; abundance: NA; CDR3aa: ASSLDRGADTQY
j_gene: TRBJ2-1; len: 15; v_gene: TRBV7-6; abundance: NA; CDR3aa: ASSLERGLSSYNEQF
j_gene: TRBJ2-7; len: 15; v_gene: TRBV4-2; abundance: NA; CDR3aa: ASSQDGRLAGAYEQY
j_gene: TRBJ1-2; len: 16; v_gene: TRBV5-4; abundance: NA; CDR3aa: ASSLGLGYLSTNYGYT
j_gene: TRBJ1-1; len: 14; v_gene: TRBV28; abundance: NA; CDR3aa: ASRPRGAGQGIQAF
j_gene: TRBJ2-5; len: 16; v_gene: TRBV5-1; abundance: NA; CDR3aa: ASSFSQGALMRQETQY
j_gene: TRBJ1-6; len: 12; v_gene: TRBV10-2; abundance: NA; CDR3aa: ASSELRRDSPLH
j_gene: TRBJ2-2; len: 13; v_gene: TRBV6-5; abundance: NA; CDR3aa: ASSPRLVGPGELF
j_gene: TRBJ2-3; len: 13; v_gene: TRBV3-1/TRBV3-2; abundance: NA; CDR3aa: ASSQTGGGTDTQY
j_gene: TRBJ2-1; len: 11; v_gene: TRBV27; abundance: NA; CDR3aa: ASRRETAGEQF
j_gene: TRBJ2-1; len: 12; v_gene: TRBV27; abundance: NA; CDR3aa: ASSLLAQLNEQF
j_gene: TRBJ1-2; len: 15; v_gene: TRBV5-4; abundance: NA; CDR3aa: ASSPSQGSPANYGYT
j_gene: TRBJ1-2; len: 10; v_gene: TRBV19; abundance: NA; CDR3aa: ASSIQGGVYT
j_gene: TRBJ2-7; len: 12; v_gene: TRBV6-4; abundance: NA; CDR3aa: ASSPTGSSHEQY
j_gene: TRBJ2-2; len: 10; v_gene: TRBV11-2; abundance: NA; CDR3aa: ASSSSDRGLF
j_gene: TRBJ2-2; len: 16; v_gene: TRBV5-8; abundance: NA; CDR3aa: ASSHYPGQAIGTGELF
j_gene: TRBJ1-5; len: 16; v_gene: TRBV10-3; abundance: few; CDR3aa: AIRGDRGRGAVNQPQH
j_gene: TRBJ1-2; len: 13; v_gene: TRBV28; abundance: NA; CDR3aa: ASSPLSGTLYGYT
j_gene: TRBJ2-1; len: 13; v_gene: TRBV5-6; abundance: NA; CDR3aa: ASSHTSGSGNEQF
j_gene: TRBJ2-1; len: 13; v_gene: TRBV7-2; abundance: NA; CDR3aa: ASSSPPGYGHEQF
j_gene: TRBJ1-2; len: 14; v_gene: TRBV19; abundance: few; CDR3aa: ASSLPGQGAIYGYT
j_gene: TRBJ2-1; len: 14; v_gene: TRBV18; abundance: NA; CDR3aa: ASSPSSRSRGNEQF
j_gene: TRBJ2-7; len: 12; v_gene: TRBV6-5; abundance: NA; CDR3aa: ASTIAGGPYEQY
j_gene: TRBJ2-7; len: 12; v_gene: TRBV3-1/TRBV3-2; abundance: NA; CDR3aa: ASSLGTGPYEQY
j_gene: TRBJ2-7; len: 15; v_gene: TRBV7-8; abundance: once; CDR3aa: ASSLKASGSRAAEQY
j_gene: TRBJ1-1; len: 12; v_gene: TRBV20-1; abundance: NA; CDR3aa: SASSGTGRSEAF
j_gene: TRBJ1-2; len: 13; v_gene: TRBV28; abundance: NA; CDR3aa: ASSPPLGSGYGYT
j_gene: TRBJ1-5; len: 11; v_gene: TRBV14; abundance: NA; CDR3aa: ASSPRHGQPQH
j_gene: TRBJ2-1; len: 9; v_gene: TRBV20-1; abundance: NA; CDR3aa: SARYYNEQF
j_gene: TRBJ2-7; len: 13; v_gene: TRBV6-5; abundance: NA; CDR3aa: ASSGLWVRGYEQY
j_gene: TRBJ2-7; len: 15; v_gene: TRBV10-3; abundance: NA; CDR3aa: AITSSFAGTDPYEQY
j_gene: TRBJ2-2; len: 14; v_gene: TRBV27; abundance: NA; CDR3aa: ASSSDRGIGTGELF
j_gene: TRBJ2-7; len: 17; v_gene: TRBV7-6; abundance: NA; CDR3aa: ASSSRLAGGAFSSYEQY
j_gene: TRBJ1-2; len: 16; v_gene: TRBV11-2; abundance: NA; CDR3aa: ASSPTGPGAALAYGYT
j_gene: TRBJ2-1; len: 16; v_gene: TRBV27; abundance: NA; CDR3aa: ASGKTSGRTSSYNEQF
j_gene: TRBJ2-7; len: 15; v_gene: TRBV4-2; abundance: NA; CDR3aa: ASSQDGSGGSPYEQY
j_gene: TRBJ1-5; len: 16; v_gene: TRBV6-9; abundance: once; CDR3aa: ASSYQRKGQAQNQPQH
j_gene: TRBJ1-4; len: 13; v_gene: TRBV2; abundance: NA; CDR3aa: ASSEARSIEEKLF
j_gene: TRBJ1-1; len: 11; v_gene: TRBV12-3/TRBV12-4; abundance: NA; CDR3aa: ASSQMDRGKLF
j_gene: TRBJ2-3; len: 11; v_gene: TRBV2; abundance: NA; CDR3aa: ASMRVGTDTQY
j_gene: TRBJ2-3; len: 11; v_gene: TRBV27; abundance: NA; CDR3aa: ASSYTGIDTQY
j_gene: TRBJ1-1; len: 12; v_gene: TRBV9; abundance: NA; CDR3aa: ASSGHRGATEAF
j_gene: TRBJ1-5; len: 13; v_gene: TRBV2; abundance: NA; CDR3aa: ASSESRGGWQPQH
j_gene: TRBJ1-4; len: 11; v_gene: TRBV10-3; abundance: NA; CDR3aa: AISEEPGEKLF
j_gene: TRBJ2-3; len: 13; v_gene: TRBV5-4; abundance: NA; CDR3aa: ASSLGSGLADTQY
j_gene: TRBJ1-4; len: 14; v_gene: TRBV27; abundance: NA; CDR3aa: ASRPRTGSTNEKLF